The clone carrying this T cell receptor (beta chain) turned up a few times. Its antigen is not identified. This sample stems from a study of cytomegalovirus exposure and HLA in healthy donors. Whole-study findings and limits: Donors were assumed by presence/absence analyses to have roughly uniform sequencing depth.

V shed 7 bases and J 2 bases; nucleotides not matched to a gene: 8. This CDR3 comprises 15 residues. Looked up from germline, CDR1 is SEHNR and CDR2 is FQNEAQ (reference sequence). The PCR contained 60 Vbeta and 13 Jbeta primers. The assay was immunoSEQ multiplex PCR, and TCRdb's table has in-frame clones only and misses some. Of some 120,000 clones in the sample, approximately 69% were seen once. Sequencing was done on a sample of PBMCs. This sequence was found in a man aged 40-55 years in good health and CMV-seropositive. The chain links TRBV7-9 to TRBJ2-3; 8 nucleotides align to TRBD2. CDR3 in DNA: TGTGCCAGCACCTCCGGGGGGGCCCTCACAGATACGCAGTATTTT. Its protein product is CASTSGGALTDTQYF.